Sequencing of this TCR beta chain was carried out in a study of vaccination and CD4 T cells after COVID-19 (dated by TCRdb to 2021 to 2024). Concerning the study at large: Convalescent patients had a positive SARS-CoV-2 result on nasal swab PCR, and of these patients, about ten had mild disease and one had severe disease. The convalescent cohort included six males and four females, with two Hispanic individuals, seven Caucasians, two Asians and one multiracial person. Two doses of either the Pfizer-BioNTech BNT162b2 vaccine (n=8) or the Moderna mRNA-1273 vaccine (n=2) were administered to participants. Post-COVID blood samples from convalescent patients were collected a median of around 100 days after diagnosis, with a range of about 35 to 180 days. Post-vaccine blood samples were obtained a median of about 70 days after the second vaccine dose, with a range of about 13 to 241 days. Overlapping spike peptide pools from SARS-CoV-2 and from the common cold coronaviruses HCoV-NL63, HCoV-OC43 and HCoV-229E were used as culture stimuli. In control cultures, a CEFX viral epitope pool was used as positive control, an HIV-1 Nef peptide pool was used as negative control, or no peptide was added. In around 9 COVID-19 convalescent patients and a handful of infection-naive healthy vaccine recipients, researchers compared the spike-specific CD4+ TCR repertoire from before mRNA vaccination with the repertoire from after.

About this clonotype: Its antigen remains undetermined. The record has no base qualities; no much larger clone is one base away.

The method behind the library was PCR. TCR sequencing of DNA from cultured CD4+ T cells used the Oncomine TCR Beta short-read assay at the Johns Hopkins FTIC core. The QIAamp micro DNA kit was used to extract genomic DNA from the cultured CD4+ T cells. Oncomine TCR Beta libraries from cultured CD4+ T cells were pooled with unique dual indexes and sequenced on an Illumina iSeq 100. The source study handled its data this way. Non-productive sequences were removed, and CDR3s that did not start with C, did not end with F or W, or were shorter than 7 amino acids were discarded. The MANAFEST web application was used to identify antigen-specific clonotypes by comparing peptide-stimulated wells against reference wells and other culture wells. Positive clones required FDR below 0.05, an odds ratio above 5, and productive frequency above 0.1% in at least two of three replicate wells. A clonotype was classed as cross-reactive if the clonotype showed significant expansion both in SARS-CoV-2 spike wells and in at least one common cold coronavirus spike condition. Similarity between CDR3 sequences was evaluated in R version 3.6.1 using Levenshtein distances (stringdist) and unrooted phylogenetic trees (ape). TCRdb applied fastp at Q25 and MiXCR to the public reads, then kept only in-frame beta chains. Identical CDR3 proteins give one entry, which carries the most common genes and DNA. TCRdb's processing, not the authors', yielded these V and J calls. This sample lists roughly 20,000 distinct CDR3 sequences; less than 50% were detected once. Around 2.6% of the sample is taken by the ten largest.

V loses 2 bases at its end and J loses 0 bases; junction bases beyond the gene matches: 3. According to the germline V gene (reference sequence), CDR1 reads MNHEY and CDR2 reads SMNVEV. From cysteine to phenylalanine, the CDR3 is 15 amino acids long. The DNA shown is the 45-base CDR3, in frame from base 1. The investigation overall reported the following: Although the median number of SARS-CoV-2-reactive clonotypes went up from 20 to 25 after infection to some 38 after vaccination, the increase was not significant. Of the vaccine-specific clones in convalescent patients, 304 of 307, or nearly all, reacted only to SARS-CoV-2 spike and did not cross-react with common cold coronaviruses. In convalescent patients, a median approximately 86% of post-vaccine SARS-CoV-2-reactive clones were detected only after vaccination, suggesting vaccine-specific priming. The study included relatively few convalescent patients and did not analyze early timepoints after natural infection.

The treatment or condition label of this sample denotes: approximately 9-day PBMC culture with coronavirus spike peptide pools or control peptides (ViraFEST assay). The ViraFEST assay was used in the study, in which antigen-specific T cells were expanded with peptide pools and expanded clonotypes were subsequently identified by TCR sequencing. The positive SARS-CoV-2 PCR tests of the convalescent patients were dated from March to December 2020, before the Alpha, Beta and Delta variants emerged in the United States. Each well held 2.1 million or so PBMCs cultured in IMDM containing roughly 5% human AB serum and approximately 10 IU/ml IL-2, with approximately 9.2 ug/ml peptide pools added. On days 3 and 7, half of the culture medium was replaced with fresh IL-2-containing medium. Once the cells had been in culture for ten to eleven days, the EasySep CD4+ T cell isolation kit was used to isolate CD4+ T cells by negative selection. PBMCs were separated from whole blood using Ficoll-Paque Plus gradient centrifugation and then either used fresh or cryopreserved at -140C. Triplicate wells were generally used for each culture condition.

This chain joins TRBV27 to TRBJ2-7; TRBD1 matches 8 bases in the middle. The TCR comes from a human donor who had recovered from COVID-19. The sample was CD4+ T cells from blood, cultured in vitro, taken after SARS-CoV-2 vaccination. The base sequence is TGTGCCAGCAGTTTAACGGACAGGGCCTCCTACGAGCAGTACTTC. The encoded protein is CASSLTDRASYEQYF.